The clone carrying this TCR beta chain was seen ten or more times. The sample originates from a study of T cells in Graves' hyperthyroidism and ophthalmopathy. Hyperthyroidism of Graves' type that showed no ophthalmopathy progression within 18 months was stable. From 10 ml of fresh peripheral blood, PBMCs were isolated. TCR beta CDR3 region amplification was performed from RNA transcripts. TCR CDR3 regions were first amplified by RT-PCR with HTBI primers. TCRdb redid the calling of the multiplex PCR reads with MiXCR, one entry per CDR3 protein. The repertoire has some 510,000 distinct CDR3 sequences, more than 20% of them found once; the top ten carry approximately 26%. Specimen: blood. This sequence was found in a man between 18 and 35 years old with Graves' hyperthyroidism.

Here the CDR3 reads CASHEGRNTEAFF. CDR3 nucleotides: TGTGCCAGCCACGAGGGTAGGAACACTGAAGCTTTCTTT. V gene TRBV7-8 combines with J gene TRBJ1-1; the D is unclear. CDR1 SGHVS and CDR2 FQNEAQ come from the germline V gene. The CDR3 consists of 13 residues. V lost 8 bases and J 1 base, leaving 11 bases between the germline ends.